A single sample gave rise to the 13 T cell receptor beta chains below, sequenced in a study of T cell clonality in common variable immunodeficiency. The table came from immunoSEQ multiplex PCR; TCRdb's copy has only in-frame clones and leaves some out. The sample contains some 38,000 clones, none of them singletons. Source material: peripheral blood mononuclear cells. These receptors came from a person between 18 and 69 years old in good health.

This clone was observed many times. Read coverage stops 3 residues before the CDR3 terminus; the germline J gene supplies the remainder. The chain combines TRBV5-4 with TRBJ2-2; 11 nucleotides line up with TRBD2. Germline CDR1 reads SGHNT; CDR2 reads YYREEE (reference sequence). The CDR3 totals 16 residues. Trimming took 6 bases from V and 4 from J; bases not matched to a gene: 8. The sequenced CDR3 bases are TGTGCCAGCAACATAGCGGGAGGGCCAAGCACCGGGGAG. Its translation is CASNIAGGPSTGE. The CDR3 reads in full as CASNIAGGPSTGELFF.

This clone has at least ten counts. Partial CDR3 DNA: TGTGCCAGCAGCTTAGATACCCGGGACATCTATGGC. It yields the protein CASSLDTRDIYG. The whole CDR3 protein is CASSLDTRDIYGYTF. The chain uses TRBV7-8 and TRBJ1-2, with TRBD1 as a possible D gene (6 bases). From the germline J gene comes the end of the CDR3, since the read stops 3 residues before it. V dropped 1 base and J dropped 4 bases, with 13 bases sitting between them. CDR3 length equals 15 residues. The V gene's germline CDR1 is SGHVS and CDR2 FQNEAQ.

This clone was observed at least ten times. With the read ending 3 residues before the CDR3 end, the germline J gene is used to fill in that end. The chain couples TRBV5-1 to TRBJ2-5, with no clear D. Trimming took 2 bases from V and 3 from J, leaving 11 bases between them. This CDR3 comprises 14 residues. The germline CDR1 and CDR2 sequences are SGHRS and YFSETQ. CDR3 DNA, as far as it was read: TGCGCCAGCAGCTTTGGCGACAAAAAAGAGACC. Amino acids: CASSFGDKKET. The entire CDR3 is CASSFGDKKETQYF.

This clone showed up many times. Read coverage stops 3 residues before the CDR3 terminus; the germline J gene supplies the remainder. The chain uses TRBV20-1 and TRBJ2-7, with TRBD1 matching 7 bases. The ends lost 5 bases at V and 4 bases at J; junction bases unmatched: 8. There are 13 residues in the CDR3. Germline V gives CDR1 DFQATT, CDR2 SNEGSKA (reference sequence). CDR3 region: CSASRQGDYEQYF. CDR3 DNA (partial): TGCAGTGCTTCAAGACAGGGAGATTACGAG.

In this sample, this clone turned up many times. The read halts 3 residues ahead of the CDR3 end, with the missing end drawn from the germline J gene. The V and J genes are TRBV5-1 and TRBJ2-7; TRBD1 aligns across 7 bases. The CDR3 length is 16 residues. Germline V lookup: CDR1 SGHRS, CDR2 YFSETQ. With 4 bases clipped from V and 3 bases from J, the junction kept 13 bases outside the gene matches. Incomplete CDR3 DNA: TGCGCCAGCAGCCCTATCCCCGGGACAGCAAGCTACGAG. Protein sequence: CASSPIPGTASYE. The CDR3 as a whole reads CASSPIPGTASYEQYF.

This clone was counted many times. The read falls 3 residues short of the CDR3 end, and the missing part is taken from the germline J gene. The chain recombines TRBV19 with TRBJ2-7; possible D gene TRBD2, 5 bases. Trimming stripped 5 bases from V and 3 bases from J, with 14 bases between. Germline V gives CDR1 LNHDA, CDR2 SQIVND (reference sequence). The CDR3 contains 14 residues. CDR3: CASSFGVGNYEQYF. The DNA read from the CDR3 is TGTGCCAGTAGTTTCGGGGTCGGGAACTACGAG. The variable domain in full, completed from reference TRBV19 and TRBJ2-7, reads DGGITQSPKYLFRKEGQNVTLSCEQNLNHDAMYWYRQDPGQGLRLIYYSQIVNDFQKGDIAEGYSVSREKKESFPLTVTSAQKNPTAFYLCASSFGVGNYEQYFGPGTRLTVT.

This clone came up many times. The CDR3 goes on 3 residues after the read ends, and that part is filled in from the germline J gene. The V and J genes are TRBV20-1 and TRBJ1-2; D not resolved. CDR1 and CDR2 from the germline V gene are DFQATT and SNEGSKA (reference sequence). The CDR3 consists of 14 residues. V was trimmed by 2 bases and J by 0 bases, leaving 10 bases between them. CDR3: CSARRAAANYGYTF. The CDR3 bases that were read are TGCAGTGCTAGAAGGGCAGCCGCTAACTATGGC.

This clone was counted many times. The read terminates 3 residues before the CDR3 end, so the remaining end is supplied by the germline J gene. The rearrangement joins TRBV4-1 to TRBJ2-1; 8 bases line up with TRBD2. Germline-derived CDR1 and CDR2 are MGHRA and YSYEKL. V shed 4 bases, J shed 0 bases, and the junction held 11 bases outside the gene matches. CDR3 length: 18 amino acids. The CDR3 protein is CASSLSSGSGSSYNEQFF. CDR3 bases read: TGCGCCAGCAGCCTAAGCAGCGGCAGCGGGAGCTCCTACAATGAG.

This clone occurred many times. The read ends 3 residues before the CDR3 terminus; that terminus is restored from the germline J gene. V usage is TRBV29-1 and J usage is TRBJ1-2; D may be TRBD1 (5 bases). Germline V gene lookup returns CDR1 SQVTM and CDR2 ANQGSEA. This CDR3 is 13 amino acids long. The CDR3 reads CSVASQGIGGYTF. CDR3 DNA, as far as it was read: TGCAGCGTTGCCTCCCAGGGAATAGGGGGC.

This clone was recorded at least ten times. The part of the CDR3 DNA that was read is TGTGCCAGTAGTATAAGTTATAGTCAGGGCTCTGGGGCCAACGTC. Encoded protein: CASSISYSQGSGANV. The full CDR3 reads CASSISYSQGSGANVLTF. The rearrangement uses TRBV19 and TRBJ2-6, with a possible D match to TRBD1 (5 bases). The read comes to an end 3 residues before the CDR3 does, leaving the germline J gene to fill in the end. Trimming left V 2 bases short and J 0 bases short, with 14 bases between. The CDR3 length is 18 residues. Germline V gives CDR1 LNHDA, CDR2 SQIVND (reference sequence).

This clone has at least ten counts. The sequence runs out 3 residues before the end of the CDR3; the remainder is reconstructed from the germline J gene. V and J are TRBV20-1 and TRBJ2-3; 9 bases fit TRBD2. The CDR3 totals 14 residues. The V segment lost 5 bases and the J segment 2 bases; nucleotides outside the gene matches: 5. The germline CDR1 and CDR2 sequences are DFQATT and SNEGSKA (reference sequence). The CDR3 sequence: CSAPTSGLTDTQYF. CDR3 DNA, as far as it was read: TGCAGTGCTCCGACTAGCGGCCTCACAGATACG.

In regard to this clone: The missing CDR3 end, 3 residues past where the read stops, is filled in from the germline J gene. This chain connects TRBV2 to TRBJ1-1, with TRBD1 identical over 8 bases. This CDR3 contains 13 residues. Germline V gene sequence: CDR1 SNHLY, CDR2 FYNNEI. V lost 7 bases, J lost 4 bases, and 5 bases stayed unmatched. The CDR3 DNA, read in part, is TGTGCCAGCAACTCACAGGGGGTCACTGAA. It is translated as CASNSQGVTE. The entire CDR3 sequence reads CASNSQGVTEAFF.

This clone was detected many times. The read terminates 3 residues before the CDR3 end, so the remaining end is supplied by the germline J gene. The V gene is TRBV5-1, the J gene TRBJ2-5; D unresolved. The germline CDR1 and CDR2 sequences are SGHRS and YFSETQ. Trimming shortened V by 0 bases and J by 3 bases, and 6 bases separated the two germline ends. The length of the CDR3 is 13 residues. The CDR3 spells CASSLVAEETQYF. The CDR3 bases that were read are TGCGCCAGCAGCTTGGTGGCGGAAGAGACC. Full variable domain (missing parts from reference TRBV5-1 and TRBJ2-5): KAGVTQTPRYLIKTRGQQVTLSCSPISGHRSVSWYQQTPGQGLQFLFEYFSETQRNKGNFPGRFSGRQFSNSRSEMNVSTLELGDSALYLCASSLVAEETQYFGPGTRLLVL.